Below, 30 T cell receptor beta chains from the same sample are listed, as sequenced in a study of T-cell memory formation after mild COVID-19. A single record per CDR3 protein comes from TCRdb applying MiXCR to the 5' RACE reads. The sample has about 60,000 distinct CDR3 sequences, less than 15% seen once. The sequencing input was PBMCs or a T cell subset sorted from them (not recorded which). The receptors stem from a man between 18 and 29 years old who had mild COVID-19 (a few samples of this study predate the infection). Cell type and time point are not known.

Only a few counts were recorded for this clonotype. The chain links TRBV2 to TRBJ2-1; TRBD1 might be the D (5 bases). Germline V lookup: CDR1 SNHLY, CDR2 FYNNEI. The CDR3 is 15 residues long. V was shortened by 2 bases and J by 1 base, with 9 bases between the two germline ends. CDR3 sequence (DNA): TGTGCCAGCAGTGAACAGGGCTATTCCTACAATGAGCAGTTCTTC. Translating gives CASSEQGYSYNEQFF.

J is TRBJ2-3 and V is TRBV14; D ambiguous. The CDR3 loop spans 13 amino acids. Germline loops: CDR1 SGHDN, CDR2 FVKESK. V lost 4 bases and J 2 bases, leaving 7 bases between the germline ends. CDR3 nucleotide sequence: TGTGCCAGCAGCCCCCGTGTCACAGATACGCAGTATTTT. Translated, it gives CASSPRVTDTQYF.

This clonotype was counted only a few times. The gene calls are TRBV6-5 and TRBJ2-6, with no clear D. V was clipped by 8 bases and J by 2 bases, with 10 bases between them. Germline CDR1 is MNHEY and CDR2 is SVGAGI. The CDR3 has 14 amino acids. CDR3 sequence (DNA): TGTGCCAGCTGTTTGGGCCCTGGGGCCAACGTCCTGACTTTC. It translates to CASCLGPGANVLTF.

Ten or more counts support this clonotype. J is TRBJ2-2 and V is TRBV7-3; no definite D call. Germline CDR1 SGHTA, CDR2 FQGTGA. The CDR3 spans 15 residues. Between the trimmed V and J ends, which lost 4 bases and 0 bases, there was a span of 9 bases. As DNA, the CDR3 is TGTGCCAGCAGCTCGACTCCTTCGAACACCGGGGAGCTGTTTTTT. As protein: CASSSTPSNTGELFF.

This clonotype was recorded at least ten times. The rearrangement joins TRBV11-2 to TRBJ2-7, with unresolved D. In germline, CDR1 is SGHAT, CDR2 FQNNGV. V was pared by 7 bases and J by 0 bases, with 19 bases between. The CDR3 has 16 residues. CDR3 protein: CASTSIGRVNSYEQYF. The CDR3 DNA is TGTGCCAGCACCTCAATCGGACGGGTCAACTCCTACGAGCAGTACTTC. The variable domain in full, with the rest retrieved from reference TRBV11-2 and TRBJ2-7, is EAGVAQSPRYKIIEKRQSVAFWCNPISGHATLYWYQQILGQGPKLLIQFQNNGVVDDSQLPKDRFSAERLKGVDSTLKIQPAKLEDSAVYLCASTSIGRVNSYEQYFGPGTRLTVT.

This clonotype was recorded many times. The V call is TRBV20-1, the J call TRBJ2-1, with 11 bases lining up with TRBD2. In germline, CDR1 is DFQATT, CDR2 SNEGSKA (reference sequence). The CDR3 consists of 14 residues. J was trimmed by 6 bases and V by 4 bases; bases with no gene match: 5. In DNA form, the CDR3 reads TGCAGTGCTACCCTAGCGGGGGGAATCAATGAGCAGTTCTTC. It specifies CSATLAGGINEQFF.

This chain connects TRBV11-2 to TRBJ2-5, with D unresolved. Germline loops: CDR1 SGHAT, CDR2 FQNNGV. V shed 1 base and J shed 5 bases, with 14 bases lying between them. This CDR3 spans 15 amino acids. The DNA for the CDR3 is TGTGCCAGCAGCTTAGTTTGGACGGTCCGGGAGACCCAGTACTTC. Protein product: CASSLVWTVRETQYF.

This clonotype was observed a few times. The rearrangement uses TRBV3-1 and TRBJ1-1, with TRBD1 matching 9 bases. The CDR3 has 15 residues. CDR1 and CDR2 from the germline V gene are LGHDT and YNNKEL (reference sequence). V trimming: 4 bases; J trimming: 2 bases; junction bases outside the gene matches: 5. CDR3 in DNA: TGTGCCAGCAGCCCTGGACAGGGGACTAACACTGAAGCTTTCTTT. The encoded protein is CASSPGQGTNTEAFF.

This chain links TRBV15 with TRBJ1-5; the D gene is possibly TRBD1 (5 bases). There are 15 residues in the CDR3. The V end lost 0 bases, the J end lost 6 bases, and 12 bases lay between the germline ends. Germline assignment: CDR1 LNHNV and CDR2 YYDKDF (reference sequence). DNA of the CDR3: TGTGCCACCAGCAGAGATTCCGAGGGGATTCAGCCCCAGCATTTT. As protein: CATSRDSEGIQPQHF. The whole variable domain, filled in from reference TRBV15 and TRBJ1-5, reads DAMVIQNPRYQVTQFGKPVTLSCSQTLNHNVMYWYQQKSSQAPKLLFHYYDKDFNNEADTPDNFQSRRPNTSFCFLDIRSPGLGDTAMYLCATSRDSEGIQPQHFGDGTRLSIL.

This clonotype was recorded at least ten times. This chain uses TRBV5-4 with TRBJ2-1, with D maybe TRBD1 (5 bases). Trimming removed 4 bases from V and 1 base from J, with 9 bases in between. The CDR3 spans 14 residues. Germline CDR1 SGHNT, CDR2 YYREEE (reference sequence). CDR3 bases: TGTGCCAGCAGCGCGACAGCTTCCTACAATGAGCAGTTCTTC. Translating gives CASSATASYNEQFF.

This clonotype was detected only a few times. The chain uses TRBV6-2 or TRBV6-3 and TRBJ2-1; 8 bases line up with TRBD2. V was pared by 2 bases and J by 5 bases, with 8 bases of the junction left unmatched. CDR1 and CDR2 from the germline V gene are MNHEY and SVGEGT. The CDR3 is 16 amino acids. CDR3 sequence reads: CASSYTPGTRDNEQFF. CDR3 nucleotides: TGTGCCAGCAGTTACACCCCCGGGACTAGGGACAATGAGCAGTTCTTC.

This clonotype was seen a handful of times. This rearrangement joins TRBV3-1 to TRBJ2-7, with D perhaps TRBD2 (7 bases). This CDR3 spans 17 amino acids. V was clipped by 4 bases and J by 3 bases, with 22 bases between them. Germline CDR1 reads LGHDT; CDR2 reads YNNKEL (reference sequence). CDR3 residues: CASSPEIGKGGYYEQYF. The DNA of the CDR3 is TGTGCCAGCAGCCCCGAGATCGGAAAGGGGGGGTACTACGAGCAGTACTTC.

The chain couples TRBV6-2 or TRBV6-3 to TRBJ1-1; unclear D gene. CDR1 MNHEY and CDR2 SVGEGT come from the germline V gene. Trimming took off 6 bases at V and 8 bases at J, with 13 bases between the two ends. The CDR3 consists of 12 residues. The CDR3 region has the DNA TGTGCCAGCAGCCACGGAGGGAGCGAAGCTTTCTTT. The encoded protein is CASSHGGSEAFF.

The chain employs TRBV5-4 and TRBJ2-1; unclear D gene. Trimming left V 5 bases short and J 8 bases short, with 14 bases between. Germline assignment: CDR1 SGHNT and CDR2 YYREEE (reference sequence). The CDR3 consists of 13 residues. The CDR3 DNA sequence: TGTGCCAGCAGTGAACAGTTCAAGGATGAGCAGTTCTTC. Protein product: CASSEQFKDEQFF.

Many counts were recorded for this clonotype. The V gene is TRBV5-1, the J gene TRBJ2-7; D possibly matches TRBD1 or TRBD2 (5 bases each). This CDR3 has 14 residues. With 6 bases removed from V and 1 base from J, the gap between germline ends came to 14 bases. Per the germline V gene, CDR1 is SGHRS and CDR2 is YFSETQ. The CDR3, as DNA: TGCGCCAGCATCCCCGGGACGGAGTCCTACGAGCAGTACGTC. Translated, it gives CASIPGTESYEQYV.

This clonotype was detected many times. The chain employs TRBV4-3 and TRBJ2-1; D perhaps matches TRBD1 (6 bases). This CDR3 contains 16 residues. The germline V gene has CDR1 LGHNA and CDR2 YSLEER. Trimming took 1 base from V and 7 from J, leaving 17 bases between them. DNA of the CDR3: TGCGCCAGCAGCCAAGGTACAGGGCCCACCGGGAATGAGCAGTTCTTC. It is translated as CASSQGTGPTGNEQFF.

This clonotype was counted ten times or more. J is TRBJ2-5 and V is TRBV5-1, with D tentatively TRBD1 (6 bases). This CDR3 is built from 12 residues. Germline V lookup: CDR1 SGHRS, CDR2 YFSETQ. Trimming removed 6 bases at V and 3 bases at J, with 9 bases between. CDR3 in DNA: TGCGCCAGCAACGACAGGAAAGAGACCCAGTACTTC. Its protein product is CASNDRKETQYF.

As to this clonotype: Sequence at one end of the junction differs from germline and may be a read error. The chain links TRBV25-1 to TRBJ2-7, with TRBD1 matching 11 bases. Germline loops: CDR1 MGHDK, CDR2 SYGVNS. The CDR3 spans 14 residues. The CDR3 loop reads CATSGDRGSYEQYF. DNA of the CDR3: TGTGCCACCAGTGGGGACAGGGGGTCCTACGAGCAGTACTTC.

V and J are TRBV2 and TRBJ1-5, with 7 bases fitting TRBD1. This CDR3 has 16 amino acids. Germline V lookup: CDR1 SNHLY, CDR2 FYNNEI. Losses at the gene ends were 3 bases for V and 0 bases for J; bases not matched to a gene: 5. The CDR3 loop is CASSELTGFSNQPQHF. The CDR3 coding sequence is TGTGCCAGCAGTGAGCTGACAGGGTTTAGCAATCAGCCCCAGCATTTT.

This clonotype was detected only a few times. This CDR3 reads CASRHRGKPNEQYV. In DNA, the CDR3 is TGTGCCAGCAGGCACAGGGGGAAACCAAACGAGCAGTACGTC. The chain links TRBV12-3 or TRBV12-4 to TRBJ2-7; 8 nucleotides align to TRBD1. The V segment lost 6 bases and the J segment 5 bases; nucleotides outside the gene matches: 9. The length of the CDR3 is 14 residues.

On this clonotype: A much larger clone is a single base away; this may be a read error. The chain employs TRBV14 and TRBJ2-7; TRBD2 is a possible D gene (5 bases). The CDR3 extends over 13 amino acids. In germline, CDR1 is SGHDN, CDR2 FVKESK. CDR3 region: CGSSQLGYYEQYF. The DNA for the CDR3 is TGTGGCAGCAGCCAACTAGGTTACTACGAGCAGTACTTC. Full variable domain (missing parts from reference TRBV14 and TRBJ2-7): EAGVTQFPSHSVIEKGQTVTLRCDPISGHDNLYWYRRVMGKEIKFLLHFVKESKQDESGMPNNRFLAERTGGTYSTLKVQPAELEDSGVYFCGSSQLGYYEQYFGPGTRLTVT.

This clonotype has only a few counts. V usage is TRBV10-3 and J usage is TRBJ2-2; D not resolved. Trimming stripped 7 bases from V and 0 bases from J, with 9 bases between. CDR1 and CDR2 from the germline V gene are ENHRY and SYGVKD. There are 14 residues in the CDR3. CDR3 region: CAITETTNTGELFF. CDR3 DNA: TGTGCCATCACGGAGACAACGAACACCGGGGAGCTGTTTTTT.

This clonotype has just a few counts. V usage is TRBV6-5 and J usage is TRBJ1-5; 9 bases agree with TRBD1. The germline V gene has CDR1 MNHEY and CDR2 SVGAGI. This CDR3 is 14 amino acids long. Trimming took 6 bases from V and 4 from J; bases not matched to a gene: 4. This chain's CDR3 is CASRAGTGNQPQHF. CDR3 coding DNA: TGTGCCAGCAGGGCCGGGACAGGGAATCAGCCCCAGCATTTT.

This clonotype was recorded a few times. The rearrangement links TRBV19 to TRBJ2-2, with D uncertain. Germline CDR1 reads LNHDA; CDR2 reads SQIVND (reference sequence). The CDR3 runs to 15 residues. V dropped 7 bases and J dropped 2 bases, with 14 bases sitting between them. The CDR3 region has the DNA TGTGCCAGTAACTTTATGGGTTCTAACACCGGGGAGCTGTTTTTT. Residues: CASNFMGSNTGELFF.

The rearrangement joins TRBV4-3 to TRBJ2-7, with D unresolved. CDR1 LGHNA and CDR2 YSLEER come from the germline V gene. This CDR3 has 15 amino acids. V was clipped by 0 bases and J by 3 bases, with 12 bases between them. This CDR3 reads CASSQEVRRIYEQYF. CDR3 nucleotides: TGCGCCAGCAGCCAAGAAGTCCGGCGGATCTACGAGCAGTACTTC.

Worth noting for this clonotype: Possible read error: a much larger clone is one base away. CDR3 nucleotides: TGCTCCAGCAGCTTCCGGGACAGGGATGCGGATACGCAGTATTTT. It specifies CSSSFRDRDADTQYF. The rearrangement links TRBV5-1 to TRBJ2-3, with 9 bases identical to TRBD1. CDR1 is SGHRS and CDR2 is YFSETQ in the germline V gene. This CDR3 contains 15 residues.

The chain carries TRBV20-1 and TRBJ2-6; 8 bases map to TRBD2. Per the germline V gene, CDR1 is DFQATT and CDR2 is SNEGSKA (reference sequence). Germline trimming cut 3 bases from V and 4 bases from J; bases unmatched to any gene: 2. The CDR3 runs to 14 residues. CDR3 sequence: CSARSGGGANVLTF. In DNA form, the CDR3 reads TGCAGTGCTAGGAGCGGGGGAGGGGCCAACGTCCTGACTTTC.

At least ten counts were recorded for this clonotype. The chain is built from TRBV5-1 and TRBJ2-1; 7 nucleotides match TRBD2. This CDR3 region has 16 residues. Germline-derived CDR1 and CDR2 are SGHRS and YFSETQ. Trimming at V came to 1 base and at J to 8 bases, leaving 12 bases not matched to a gene. CDR3 amino acids: CASSLFSGLVVDEQFF. Written as DNA, the CDR3 is TGCGCCAGCAGCTTGTTTTCCGGACTAGTTGTCGATGAGCAGTTCTTC.

V usage is TRBV15 and J usage is TRBJ2-4; tentatively, D is TRBD2 (6 bases). In germline, CDR1 is LNHNV, CDR2 YYDKDF (reference sequence). The CDR3 loop spans 15 amino acids. Trimming cost V 2 bases and J 8 bases, with 16 bases left between them. CDR3 sequence reads: CATSRLGLYGDIQYF. CDR3 DNA: TGTGCCACCAGCAGATTGGGACTTTACGGGGACATTCAGTACTTC.

The genes are TRBV27 and TRBJ1-2, with 9 bases fitting TRBD1. V shed 6 bases and J 1 base; nucleotides not matched to a gene: 6. CDR3 size: 15 residues. CDR1 and CDR2 (germline): MNHEY, SMNVEV (reference sequence). CDR3 residues: CASSIRTGDNYGYTF. The CDR3 coding sequence is TGTGCCAGCAGCATAAGGACAGGGGATAACTATGGCTACACCTTC.